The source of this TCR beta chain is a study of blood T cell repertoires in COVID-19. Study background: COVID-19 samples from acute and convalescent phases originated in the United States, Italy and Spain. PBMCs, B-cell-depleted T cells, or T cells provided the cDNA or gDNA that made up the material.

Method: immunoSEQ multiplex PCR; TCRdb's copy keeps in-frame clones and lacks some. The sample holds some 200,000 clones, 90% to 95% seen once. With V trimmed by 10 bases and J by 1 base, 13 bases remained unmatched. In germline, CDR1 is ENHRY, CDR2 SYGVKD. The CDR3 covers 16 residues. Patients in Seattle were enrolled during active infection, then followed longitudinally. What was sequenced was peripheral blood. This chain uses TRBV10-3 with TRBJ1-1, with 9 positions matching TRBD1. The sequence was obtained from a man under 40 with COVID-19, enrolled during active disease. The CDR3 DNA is TGTGCCACGAAGGGACAGGGATTTCTCTCGAACACTGAAGCTTTCTTT. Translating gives CATKGQGFLSNTEAFF.